Listed below are T cell receptor beta chains from one sample, sequenced in a study of OX40 agonist ivuxolimab in advanced cancers. Clones were read by immunoSEQ multiplex PCR, and TCRdb kept only the in-frame ones, dropping some. Altogether 20,000 or so clones are present, approximately 82% being singletons, with the ten largest covering about an eighth. The sample consisted of CD4+ or CD8+ T cells sorted from blood, taken in a trial of the OX40 agonist ivuxolimab. The receptors here all came from an adult with an advanced solid tumor such as melanoma, head and neck, liver or kidney cancer. Both conserved end residues are part of each CDR3. Fields, in order: clone size, V gene, J gene, D gene, CDR3 DNA, CDR3 protein. The D gene is left open where the match is weak. Only part of the rows carry a size: once, few, many, or a class if the clone is expanded.

size: few; V: TRBV27; J: TRBJ2-1; D: .; DNA: TGTGCCAGCAGAGGGGACTCCGACAATGAGCAGTTCTTC; CDR3: CASRGDSDNEQFF
size: .; V: TRBV29-1; J: TRBJ2-7; D: TRBD2; DNA: TGCAGCGTCCCAGCGGGGGCGAGGTACGAGCAGTACTTC; CDR3: CSVPAGARYEQYF
size: .; V: TRBV16; J: TRBJ2-1; D: .; DNA: TGTGCCAGCAGCCATGAATTTCGAAATGAGCAGTTCTTC; CDR3: CASSHEFRNEQFF
size: .; V: TRBV19; J: TRBJ2-1; D: .; DNA: TGTGCCAGTAGCGCAGGTACCAATGAGCAGTTCTTC; CDR3: CASSAGTNEQFF
size: once; V: TRBV19; J: TRBJ1-2; D: TRBD1; DNA: TGTGCCAGTAGTGCTCGGACAGGGGAAGGCTACACCTTC; CDR3: CASSARTGEGYTF
size: .; V: TRBV6-1; J: TRBJ1-2; D: .; DNA: TGTGCCAGCAGTGAAATCCCGACTGATGGGCATGGCTACACCTTC; CDR3: CASSEIPTDGHGYTF
size: .; V: TRBV14; J: TRBJ2-5; D: .; DNA: TGTGCCAGCAGCCCCGTATCTAGTCCGGGGACCCAGTACTTC; CDR3: CASSPVSSPGTQYF
size: .; V: TRBV6-5; J: TRBJ1-2; D: .; DNA: TGTGCCAGCAGTTACGGGCAGCGTGAAGGCTACACCTTC; CDR3: CASSYGQREGYTF
size: .; V: TRBV14; J: TRBJ2-5; D: .; DNA: TGTGCCAGCAGCCAGTACGAGACCCAGTACTTC; CDR3: CASSQYETQYF
size: .; V: TRBV5-1; J: TRBJ2-1; D: TRBD2; DNA: TGCGCCAGCAGCTCCGGGACTAGCGGGGTAGTAAGCTCCTACAATGAGCAGTTCTTC; CDR3: CASSSGTSGVVSSYNEQFF
size: .; V: TRBV11-2; J: TRBJ1-5; D: .; DNA: TGTGCCAGCAGCGCAGGGAGTCAGCCCCAGCATTTT; CDR3: CASSAGSQPQHF
size: .; V: TRBV7-9; J: TRBJ2-3; D: .; DNA: TGTGCCAGCAGCTTAACTCAACAGGGCTACACAGATACGCAGTATTTT; CDR3: CASSLTQQGYTDTQYF
size: few; V: TRBV28; J: TRBJ2-2; D: TRBD1; DNA: TGTGCCACAACGGCTGACAGGGGGCATCCCACCGGGGAGCTGTTTTTT; CDR3: CATTADRGHPTGELFF
size: .; V: TRBV5-1; J: TRBJ2-1; D: TRBD2; DNA: TGCGCCAGCAGCTTGCCCACGGCGGGGGGAGGACACAATGAGCAGTTCTTC; CDR3: CASSLPTAGGGHNEQFF
size: .; V: TRBV2; J: TRBJ2-3; D: TRBD2; DNA: TGTGCCAGCAGTGATGGGGCGGGAGGGCCGGATACGCAGTATTTT; CDR3: CASSDGAGGPDTQYF
size: .; V: TRBV6-5; J: TRBJ2-1; D: TRBD2; DNA: TGTGCCAGCAGTTACAGCCTAGCGGGAGGCTATGAGCAGTTCTTC; CDR3: CASSYSLAGGYEQFF
size: .; V: TRBV1; J: TRBJ1-3; D: .; DNA: TGCACCAGCAGCCGAGGCCGAAACAGGGGCTCTGGAAACACCATATATTTT; CDR3: CTSSRGRNRGSGNTIYF
size: .; V: TRBV5-6; J: TRBJ2-7; D: TRBD2; DNA: TGTGCCAGCAGCTCCCCACTTCATCAGCGGGAGGTCGCAGACGAGCAGTACTTC; CDR3: CASSSPLHQREVADEQYF
size: .; V: TRBV9; J: TRBJ2-7; D: .; DNA: TGTGCCAGCTCTGATAAGGGGTACGAGCAGTACTTC; CDR3: CASSDKGYEQYF
size: .; V: TRBV11-2; J: TRBJ1-2; D: TRBD1; DNA: TGTGCCAGCAGCTTAGACCCAGGGGGAAGCTACACCTTC; CDR3: CASSLDPGGSYTF
size: .; V: TRBV7-8; J: TRBJ1-5; D: .; DNA: TGTGCCAGCAGCACGAGGAATAAGCCCCAGCATTTT; CDR3: CASSTRNKPQHF
size: .; V: TRBV7-9; J: TRBJ2-7; D: TRBD1; DNA: TGTGCCAGCAGCTCCGAACAGGGGATGGCTCCAAAAGACTACGAGCAGTACTTC; CDR3: CASSSEQGMAPKDYEQYF
size: .; V: TRBV7-9; J: TRBJ1-5; D: TRBD1; DNA: TGTGCCAGCAGCCCCTCGACAGGGGGGAGCAATCAGCCCCAGCATTTT; CDR3: CASSPSTGGSNQPQHF
size: .; V: TRBV30; J: TRBJ2-7; D: .; DNA: TGTGCCTGTTCCCTAGGGGGTCAAGACGAGCAGTACTTC; CDR3: CACSLGGQDEQYF
size: once; V: TRBV7-2; J: TRBJ1-5; D: .; DNA: TGTGCCAGCAGCACGGACGCAGAACAGCCCCAGCATTTT; CDR3: CASSTDAEQPQHF
size: .; V: TRBV7-8; J: TRBJ2-7; D: TRBD1; DNA: TGTGCCAGCAGCTCCGGGACAGGGTATTACGAGCAGTACTTC; CDR3: CASSSGTGYYEQYF
size: .; V: TRBV21-1; J: TRBJ1-3; D: .; DNA: TGTGCCAGCAGCACACATGGGTCCGTCAGGGTCGGCGGAAACACCATATATTTT; CDR3: CASSTHGSVRVGGNTIYF
size: .; V: TRBV29-1; J: TRBJ2-5; D: .; DNA: TGCAGCGTTGTGGTCGGGATGGAAGGAGAGACCCAGTACTTC; CDR3: CSVVVGMEGETQYF
size: .; V: TRBV7-9; J: TRBJ1-1; D: .; DNA: TGTGCCAGCAGCCCGGGACACGGCGAAGCTTTCTTT; CDR3: CASSPGHGEAFF
size: .; V: TRBV29-1; J: TRBJ2-7; D: .; DNA: TGCAGCGTAGGGGCGGGGTCCTCCTACGAGCAGTACTTC; CDR3: CSVGAGSSYEQYF
size: .; V: TRBV19; J: TRBJ2-5; D: .; DNA: TGTGCCAGTAGTATAGACGGGGAAGAGACCCAGTACTTC; CDR3: CASSIDGEETQYF
size: .; V: TRBV5-3; J: TRBJ1-4; D: TRBD1; DNA: TGTGCCAGCAGTTTAAGGGACAGCAAACTGTTTTTT; CDR3: CASSLRDSKLFF
size: .; V: TRBV6-5; J: TRBJ2-7; D: .; DNA: TGTGCCAGCAGGGACTCGCGAGGGGGGCTTTACGAGCAGTACTTC; CDR3: CASRDSRGGLYEQYF
size: .; V: TRBV27; J: TRBJ1-2; D: .; DNA: TGTGCCAGCAGTTTATCCTGGGGACGGAACTATGGCTACACCTTC; CDR3: CASSLSWGRNYGYTF
size: .; V: TRBV7-8; J: TRBJ1-5; D: .; DNA: TGTGCCAGCAGCGCGAATTTGAATCAGCCCCAGCATTTT; CDR3: CASSANLNQPQHF
size: .; V: TRBV7-2; J: TRBJ2-1; D: .; DNA: TGTGCCAGCAGCTTAGTTGGGGGTTCCTACAATGAGCAGTTCTTC; CDR3: CASSLVGGSYNEQFF
size: .; V: TRBV18; J: TRBJ2-3; D: TRBD1; DNA: TGTGCCAGCTCCACAGGGGCGGTTAGGACAGATACGCAGTATTTT; CDR3: CASSTGAVRTDTQYF
size: .; V: TRBV14; J: TRBJ2-7; D: .; DNA: TGTGCCAGCAGCCAAGGCCTCGAGCAGTACTTC; CDR3: CASSQGLEQYF
size: .; V: TRBV5-6; J: TRBJ1-4; D: TRBD1; DNA: TGTGCCAGCAGCTTCAGGGGGGAGGATGAAAAACTGTTTTTT; CDR3: CASSFRGEDEKLFF
size: .; V: TRBV1; J: TRBJ2-7; D: .; DNA: TGCACCAGCAGCCAAGTAGGGACTAACTCCTACGAGCAGTACTTC; CDR3: CTSSQVGTNSYEQYF
size: .; V: TRBV18; J: TRBJ2-7; D: TRBD1; DNA: TGTGCCAGCTCACCGCCCTTAGGGACAGGGATCTACGAGCAGTACTTC; CDR3: CASSPPLGTGIYEQYF
size: .; V: TRBV28; J: TRBJ1-5; D: .; DNA: TGTGCCAGCAAGGTTAGGGGCGAGGGTCAGCCCCAGCATTTT; CDR3: CASKVRGEGQPQHF
size: .; V: TRBV27; J: TRBJ1-6; D: .; DNA: TGTGCCAGCAGACGGAGGGACGGCAATTCACCCCTCCACTTT; CDR3: CASRRRDGNSPLHF
size: medium-sized; V: TRBV10-3; J: TRBJ2-1; D: TRBD2; DNA: TGTGCCATCACCCCCGGACTAGATTCCTACAATGAGCAGTTCTTC; CDR3: CAITPGLDSYNEQFF
size: .; V: TRBV14; J: TRBJ2-7; D: .; DNA: TGTGCCAGCAGCCACCTCGAGACACCTTCCTACGAGCAGTACTTC; CDR3: CASSHLETPSYEQYF
size: .; V: TRBV7-9; J: TRBJ2-5; D: TRBD1; DNA: TGCGCCAGCAGCTCGGGGACAGGGGGAGAGACCCAGTACTTC; CDR3: CASSSGTGGETQYF
size: .; V: TRBV27; J: TRBJ2-1; D: .; DNA: TGTGCCAGCAGTTTAACCTCCTCGTTATACAATGAGCAGTTCTTC; CDR3: CASSLTSSLYNEQFF
size: .; V: TRBV6-4; J: TRBJ2-2; D: .; DNA: TGTGCCAGCACCAGGGATACGAACACCGGGGAGCTGTTTTTT; CDR3: CASTRDTNTGELFF
size: .; V: TRBV9; J: TRBJ2-4; D: .; DNA: TGTGCCAGCAGCATAGCCGGCAGGGGTGACATTCAGTACTTC; CDR3: CASSIAGRGDIQYF
size: .; V: TRBV6-5; J: TRBJ2-1; D: .; DNA: TGTGCCAGCAGTTACTCCGGTTTAGCCTACAATGAGCAGTTCTTC; CDR3: CASSYSGLAYNEQFF
size: .; V: TRBV15; J: TRBJ1-2; D: .; DNA: TGTGCCACCAGCAATGACCGTGACTATGGCTACACCTTC; CDR3: CATSNDRDYGYTF
size: .; V: TRBV6-5; J: TRBJ1-5; D: .; DNA: TGTGCCAGCAGTTACTGGGACAGCAATCAGCCCCAGCATTTT; CDR3: CASSYWDSNQPQHF
size: .; V: TRBV5-1; J: TRBJ2-1; D: TRBD2; DNA: TGCGCCAGCTCAGTAAGCGGGAGTGGCAATGAGCAGTTCTTC; CDR3: CASSVSGSGNEQFF